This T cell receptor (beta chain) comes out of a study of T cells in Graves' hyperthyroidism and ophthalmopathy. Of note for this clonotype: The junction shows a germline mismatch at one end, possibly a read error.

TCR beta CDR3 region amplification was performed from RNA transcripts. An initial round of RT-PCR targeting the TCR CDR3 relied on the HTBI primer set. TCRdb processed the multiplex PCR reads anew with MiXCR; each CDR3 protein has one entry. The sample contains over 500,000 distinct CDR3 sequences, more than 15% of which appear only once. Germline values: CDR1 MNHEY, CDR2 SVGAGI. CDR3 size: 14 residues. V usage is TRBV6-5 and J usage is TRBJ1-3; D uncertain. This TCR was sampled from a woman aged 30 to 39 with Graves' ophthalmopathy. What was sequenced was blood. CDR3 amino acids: CANSYTDSGNTIYF. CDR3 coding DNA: TGTGCCAACAGTTATACCGACTCTGGAAACACCATATATTTT.